This TCR beta chain was captured in a study of T cell clonotyping in hematopoietic cell transplantation. Study-level points and caveats: Graft donor and pretransplant recipient Inverse Simpson Index values predicted broader posttransplant TCR diversity.

Details on this clone: The antigen remains unidentified.

The CDR3 is 15 residues long. Germline V gene data show CDR1 as SGHVS and CDR2 as FQNEAQ. Trimming cost V 8 bases and J 0 bases, with 13 bases left between them. The method was immunoSEQ multiplex PCR; TCRdb's version includes in-frame clones alone and lacks a portion of them. Counted here are some 10,000 clones, over 85% occurring once; the ten biggest clones make up 5% to 7%. Samples: about 28 days before transplant, then days 30, 100 and 180 after. The V and J genes are TRBV7-8 and TRBJ2-2, with D tentatively TRBD1 (6 bases). This material consisted of PBMCs, taken 100 days after allogeneic stem cell transplant. The clonotype was recovered from a male patient aged 45-60 years who had an allogeneic stem cell transplant from a related donor, so T cells may come from the graft donor. Some clones in this sample may be carry-over from other donors' samples. CDR3 sequence: CASARTAPNTGELFF. The CDR3 DNA is TGTGCCAGCGCTCGGACAGCTCCGAACACCGGGGAGCTGTTTTTT. Complete variable domain (other parts from reference TRBV7-8 and TRBJ2-2): GAGVSQSPRYKVAKRGQDVALRCDPISGHVSLFWYQQALGQGPEFLTYFQNEAQLDKSGLPSDRFFAERPEGSVSTLKIQRTQQEDSAVYLCASARTAPNTGELFFGEGSRLTVL.